This T cell receptor (beta chain) was obtained from a study of blood T cell repertoires in COVID-19. Turning to the study itself: The United States, Italy and Spain provided the acute and convalescent COVID-19 samples.

CDR1 and CDR2 from the germline V gene are SGHNT and YYREEE (reference sequence). V was pared by 4 bases and J by 0 bases, with 14 bases between. CDR3 length equals 16 residues. Methods used by the authors: Nucleated cell counts were estimated from reference gene primer amplification. Libraries were prepared by immunoSEQ multiplex PCR; TCRdb keeps only in-frame clonotypes and omits some of them. The V and J calls and clone size come from that table; D and trimming were worked out from the DNA. The sample consists of 200,000 to 300,000 clones, 70% to 90% of them appearing once. This chain uses TRBV5-4 with TRBJ1-3; D not certain. The sample taken for sequencing was peripheral blood. The sequence was collected from a man in his sixties with acute or convalescent COVID-19. The CDR3 DNA sequence: TGTGCCAGCAGCCGCTGGGCAGCGGACTCTGGAAACACCATATATTTT. Encoded protein: CASSRWAADSGNTIYF.